What follows is one T cell receptor (beta chain) and its context. Its matching antigen is unknown. There are 17 residues in the CDR3. Germline loops: CDR1 SGHTA, CDR2 FQGTGA. Germline trimming cut 4 bases from V and 4 bases from J; bases unmatched to any gene: 7. Profiling relied on immunoSEQ multiplex PCR, and the TCRdb table lists in-frame clones only, not all of them. Among roughly 86,000 clones listed, more than 90% were seen once. The sample is drawn from a study of OX40 agonist ivuxolimab in advanced cancers. In the study overall: At 0.01 to 10 mg/kg, ivuxolimab was administered intravenously to patients every 2 weeks. Partial responses, seen in three patients, involved one hepatocellular carcinoma and two cutaneous melanomas. Study-level findings and limits: Dose levels from 0.1 to 3.0 mg/kg saw CD4+ and CD8+ blood T cells expand clonally by week 6. Clonal expansion in partial responders at 0.1-3.0 mg/kg ranked among the lowest.

The V gene is TRBV7-3, the J gene TRBJ2-3; TRBD2 matches at 14 bases. The sequence came from an adult with an advanced solid tumor such as melanoma, head and neck, liver or kidney cancer. This material consisted of CD4+ or CD8+ T cells sorted from blood, taken in a trial of the OX40 agonist ivuxolimab. DNA for the CDR3: TGTGCCAGCAGCTCTGATAGGGGACTAGCGGGAGCAGATACGCAGTATTTT. Its translation: CASSSDRGLAGADTQYF.